This is a list of T cell receptor beta chains from one sample in a study of OX40 agonist ivuxolimab in advanced cancers. The table came from immunoSEQ multiplex PCR; TCRdb's copy has only in-frame clones and leaves some out. Of around 94,000 clones in the sample, approximately 89% were seen once. This specimen consisted of CD4+ or CD8+ T cells sorted from blood, obtained in a trial of the OX40 agonist ivuxolimab. Every receptor here comes from an adult with an advanced solid tumor such as melanoma, head and neck, liver or kidney cancer. Both conserved end residues are part of each CDR3. A D gene is named only where the DNA matches it firmly. Size is omitted from some rows. Given values are once, few, many or a class for expanded clones.

TRBD2,.,TRBJ2-7,TRBV7-7,TGTGCTAGCAGCCCCTCGCCGGGACTAGCGGGAGACGAGCAGTACTTC,CASSPSPGLAGDEQYF
.,.,TRBJ2-5,TRBV11-1,TGTGCCAGCAGCCAGGGGTCAAAAGAGACCCAGTACTTC,CASSQGSKETQYF
.,.,TRBJ2-3,TRBV11-3,TGTGCCAGCAGCTTACGGCCAATTAGCACAGATACGCAGTATTTT,CASSLRPISTDTQYF
.,.,TRBJ2-6,TRBV11-3,TGTGCCAGCAGTTGGACAGTTGAAGAGGCCAACGTCCTGACTTTC,CASSWTVEEANVLTF
.,.,TRBJ2-7,TRBV10-3,TGTGCCACCTCCGGGACTGGAGTGAGGGAGCAGTACTTC,CATSGTGVREQYF
.,once,TRBJ2-3,TRBV4-3,TGCGCCAGCAGCCAAGGTGGGAAGGTGGAAGATACGCAGTATTTT,CASSQGGKVEDTQYF
.,.,TRBJ1-3,TRBV7-2,TGTGCCAGCAGCTTGTTAGGAGGGGCGAGCTCTGGAAACACCATATATTTT,CASSLLGGASSGNTIYF
.,.,TRBJ2-7,TRBV6-6,TGTGCCAGCAGTCCCCTGGTGGGAGTGGGCTACGAGCAGTACTTC,CASSPLVGVGYEQYF
TRBD2,.,TRBJ2-1,TRBV5-1,TGCGCCAGCAGCCCCTCGATACTAGCGGGGACTGAGCAGTTCTTC,CASSPSILAGTEQFF
TRBD1,.,TRBJ1-1,TRBV5-5,TGTGCCAGCAGCACGACAGGGGAGGGAGGAACTGAAGCTTTCTTT,CASSTTGEGGTEAFF
.,.,TRBJ2-2,TRBV29-1,TGCAGCGTTGCAGCATACACCGGGGAGCTGTTTTTT,CSVAAYTGELFF
.,.,TRBJ2-7,TRBV28,TGTGCCAGCAGTTCCCCCACCTCCTACGAGCAGTACTTC,CASSSPTSYEQYF
TRBD1,.,TRBJ1-6,TRBV11-3,TGTGCCAGCAGCTTAAGACAGGGCTATAATTCACCCCTCCACTTT,CASSLRQGYNSPLHF
.,.,TRBJ2-1,TRBV5-6,TGTGCCAGCAGAAACGAGGGCAGGAGCTCCTACAATGAGCAGTTCTTC,CASRNEGRSSYNEQFF
TRBD1,.,TRBJ1-1,TRBV5-1,TGCGCCAGCAGTAATTTCGACAGGGGTCCCACTGAAGCTTTCTTT,CASSNFDRGPTEAFF
.,few,TRBJ2-1,TRBV5-5,TGTGCCAGCAGCTTTATTTGGGAGGAGTTCTTC,CASSFIWEEFF
TRBD2,.,TRBJ2-1,TRBV15,TGTGCCACCAGCAGAGATCGTGTGGGGGAGGGGTTCTTC,CATSRDRVGEGFF
.,.,TRBJ2-4,TRBV2,TGTGCCAGCAACGGTCGGGGGTATGGCAAAAACATTCAGTACTTC,CASNGRGYGKNIQYF
TRBD2,.,TRBJ2-7,TRBV12-5,TGTGCTAGTGGTTTGCGGCCTAGCGGGAAGAGCTCCTACGAGCAGTACTTC,CASGLRPSGKSSYEQYF
.,.,TRBJ2-3,TRBV7-3,TGTGCCAGCAGCCTAAGACCGCCAGCAGATACGCAGTATTTT,CASSLRPPADTQYF
.,once,TRBJ1-5,TRBV30,TGTGCCTGGAGTTCGGACCGTAGTGATAGCAATCAGCCCCAGCATTTT,CAWSSDRSDSNQPQHF
.,.,TRBJ2-7,TRBV11-2,TGTGCCAGCAGCTTCGGTGGCAGGGAGACCTACGAGCAGTACTTC,CASSFGGRETYEQYF
TRBD1,.,TRBJ1-2,TRBV19,TGTGCCATCCAACTGGGACAGGGTGATGGCTACACCTTC,CAIQLGQGDGYTF